Listed below are T cell receptor beta chains from one sample, sequenced in a study of T cell responses to AZD1222 COVID-19 vaccine. Assay used: immunoSEQ multiplex PCR; TCRdb lists only in-frame clones, some missing. The sample shows 150,000 to 200,000 clones, 75% to 90% of them seen only once. The sequencing used peripheral blood, collected on day 0 of MenACWY control vaccination. The receptor source for this set is an adult in good health. Both conserved end residues are part of each CDR3. Each record gives: J gene, clone size, D gene, V gene, CDR3 DNA, CDR3 protein. D genes are given only for firm matches. Clone size is given for some rows only: seen once, a few or many times, or a class if the clone is expanded.

TRBJ1-1 | - | - | TRBV6-5 | TGTGCCAGCAGTTACCGCGGGGGACGGGCTTTCTTT | CASSYRGGRAFF
TRBJ2-7 | few | TRBD1 | TRBV11-1 | TGTGCCAGCAGCTTGGGACAGGGTAACCCCTACGAGCAGTACTTC | CASSLGQGNPYEQYF
TRBJ1-1 | - | - | TRBV5-1 | TGCGCCAGCAGCTCGCAAGCTGAAGCTTTCTTT | CASSSQAEAFF
TRBJ1-1 | - | - | TRBV28 | TGTGCCAGCAGATTCCAGGGGCAGAACACTGAAGCTTTCTTT | CASRFQGQNTEAFF
TRBJ1-6 | few | - | TRBV18 | TGTGCCAGCTCACGAGACGGACTCAATTCACCCCTCCACTTT | CASSRDGLNSPLHF
TRBJ2-3 | few | - | TRBV6-5 | TGTGCCAGCACCAAAGGGAGCACAGATACGCAGTATTTT | CASTKGSTDTQYF
TRBJ1-2 | - | - | TRBV7-2 | TGTGCCAGCAGCTCGGCCCGCGACAGCTATGGCTACACCTTC | CASSSARDSYGYTF
TRBJ1-5 | - | - | TRBV28 | TGTGCCAGCACCTCCGCGGGGCTGGGCCAGCCCCAGCATTTT | CASTSAGLGQPQHF
TRBJ1-6 | - | - | TRBV5-1 | TGCGCCAGCAGCTTGACAGGGTTAAATTCACCCCTCCACTTT | CASSLTGLNSPLHF
TRBJ2-7 | - | - | TRBV7-9 | TGTGCCAGCACCTTAGAAACCTACGAGCAGTACTTC | CASTLETYEQYF
TRBJ2-3 | - | TRBD2 | TRBV7-9 | TGTGCCAGCAGCTTTTTAGCGGGAGGGGCAGATACGCAGTATTTT | CASSFLAGGADTQYF
TRBJ1-2 | - | TRBD1 | TRBV6-5 | TGTGCCAGCAGTTACTCGAGTGGCAGGGGGGATGGCTACACCTTC | CASSYSSGRGDGYTF
TRBJ2-2 | - | - | TRBV5-1 | TGCGCCAGCAGCGTCGGGACACCTTACACCGGGGAGCTGTTTTTT | CASSVGTPYTGELFF
TRBJ1-3 | - | - | TRBV28 | TGTGCCAGCAGTTTGTTGGCTGGTGTGGGGCAACGCTCTGGAAACACCATATATTTT | CASSLLAGVGQRSGNTIYF
TRBJ2-7 | - | - | TRBV5-1 | TGCGCCAGCAGCTTGATTTCGGACGAGCAGTACTTC | CASSLISDEQYF
TRBJ2-1 | - | - | TRBV5-6 | TGTGCCAGCAGCGGGCTAGGACTAAGCTCCTACAATGAGCAGTTCTTC | CASSGLGLSSYNEQFF
TRBJ1-2 | few | - | TRBV7-8 | TGTGCCAGCAGCTTCAGTGTGTCGAACTATGGCTACACCTTC | CASSFSVSNYGYTF
TRBJ1-2 | - | TRBD1 | TRBV19 | TGTGCCAGTAGTACGCAAATCCCGACAGGGCACTATGGCTACACCTTC | CASSTQIPTGHYGYTF
TRBJ1-1 | - | - | TRBV19 | TGTGCCAGTAGTATAGGGAACACGAACACTGAAGCTTTCTTT | CASSIGNTNTEAFF
TRBJ1-2 | - | - | TRBV10-3 | TGTGCCATCAACCCGGGTCCCAACTTTAACTATGGCTACACCTTC | CAINPGPNFNYGYTF
TRBJ2-7 | - | - | TRBV7-8 | TGTGCCAGCAGCGGGATTGACAGGTTCTCCTACGAGCAGTACTTC | CASSGIDRFSYEQYF
TRBJ1-1 | - | - | TRBV4-3 | TGCGCCAGCAGCCAAGGGGAGGACACTGAAGCTTTCTTT | CASSQGEDTEAFF
TRBJ1-2 | - | TRBD1 | TRBV6-2/TRBV6-3 | TGTGCCAGCAGCCCCGGTACAGGGGAAGTTGTCTATGGCTACACCTTC | CASSPGTGEVVYGYTF
TRBJ2-1 | - | - | TRBV10-3 | TGTGCCATCAGCTCCGGACTTTTTTACAATGAGCAGTTCTTC | CAISSGLFYNEQFF
TRBJ2-2 | - | TRBD1 | TRBV28 | TGTGCCAGCAGTCGACAGGGAGCGAACACCGGGGAGCTGTTTTTT | CASSRQGANTGELFF
TRBJ2-7 | - | - | TRBV7-3 | TGTGCCAGCAGCTTAAGAGGGGGGGTTGACTCCTACGAGCAGTACTTC | CASSLRGGVDSYEQYF
TRBJ2-7 | - | TRBD2 | TRBV2 | TGTGCCAGCACTCCCCGGGGAGGGGAAAGCTCCTACGAGCAGTACTTC | CASTPRGGESSYEQYF
TRBJ2-7 | - | - | TRBV9 | TGTGCCAGCAGCGTAGGCCCCAGGTCGCGAACCTACGAGCAGTACTTC | CASSVGPRSRTYEQYF
TRBJ1-5 | - | TRBD1 | TRBV18 | TGTGCCAGCTCACCTGCGGGACAGGGGAATCAGCCCCAGCATTTT | CASSPAGQGNQPQHF
TRBJ1-5 | - | - | TRBV19 | TGTGCCAGTAGTATAGTTTCAGGCACCGGGCAGCCCCAGCATTTT | CASSIVSGTGQPQHF
TRBJ1-2 | - | TRBD1 | TRBV5-1 | TGCGCCAGCAGCTTCCGGACAGGGGTGGACTATGGCTACACCTTC | CASSFRTGVDYGYTF
TRBJ2-5 | - | - | TRBV7-2 | TGTGCCAGCAGAGAAGGTCCGAATTTGGGGGAGACCCAGTACTTC | CASREGPNLGETQYF
TRBJ2-7 | - | - | TRBV30 | TGTGCCTGGAGTGTACGGACGGAGCAGTACTTC | CAWSVRTEQYF
TRBJ2-2 | once | TRBD2 | TRBV20-1 | TGCAGTGCTAGTCGCGGGAGTCTGACCGGGGAGCTGTTTTTT | CSASRGSLTGELFF
TRBJ1-1 | - | - | TRBV12-3/TRBV12-4 | TGTGCCAGCAGTTTTCCGGGGACTGAAGCTTTCTTT | CASSFPGTEAFF